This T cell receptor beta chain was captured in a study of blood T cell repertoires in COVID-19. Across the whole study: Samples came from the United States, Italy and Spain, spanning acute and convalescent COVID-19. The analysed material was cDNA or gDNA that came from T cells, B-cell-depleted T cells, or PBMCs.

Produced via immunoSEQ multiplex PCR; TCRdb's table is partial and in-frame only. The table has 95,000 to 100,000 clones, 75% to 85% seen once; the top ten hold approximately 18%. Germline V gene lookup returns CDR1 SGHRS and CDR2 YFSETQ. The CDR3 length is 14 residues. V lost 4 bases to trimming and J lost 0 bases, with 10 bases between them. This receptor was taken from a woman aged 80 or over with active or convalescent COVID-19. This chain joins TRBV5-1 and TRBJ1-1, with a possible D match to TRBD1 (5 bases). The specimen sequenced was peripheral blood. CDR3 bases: TGCGCCAGCAGCGTACAGACAGTGAACACTGAAGCTTTCTTT. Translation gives CASSVQTVNTEAFF. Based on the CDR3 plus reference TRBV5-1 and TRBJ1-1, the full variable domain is KAGVTQTPRYLIKTRGQQVTLSCSPISGHRSVSWYQQTPGQGLQFLFEYFSETQRNKGNFPGRFSGRQFSNSRSEMNVSTLELGDSALYLCASSVQTVNTEAFFGQGTRLTVV.